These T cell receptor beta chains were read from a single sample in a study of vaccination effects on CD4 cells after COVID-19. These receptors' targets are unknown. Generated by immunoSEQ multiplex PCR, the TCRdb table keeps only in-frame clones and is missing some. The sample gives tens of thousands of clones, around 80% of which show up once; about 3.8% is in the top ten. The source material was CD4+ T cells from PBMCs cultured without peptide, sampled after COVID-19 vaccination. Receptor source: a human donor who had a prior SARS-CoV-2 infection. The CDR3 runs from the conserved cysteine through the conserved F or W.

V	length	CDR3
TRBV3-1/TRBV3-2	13	CASSQNGRGPLHF
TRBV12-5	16	CASGPTYRGKYNEQFF
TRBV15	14	CATNPRGGGEKLFF
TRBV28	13	CASRYRGPGELFF
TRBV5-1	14	CASSSQGRETEAFF
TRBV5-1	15	CASSPIAGGTDTQYF
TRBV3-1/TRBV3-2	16	CASSQDGQGVLDTQYF
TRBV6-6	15	CASSPEAGGLNEQYF
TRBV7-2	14	CASSLQQGTDTQYF
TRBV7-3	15	CASSLSGAGANVLTF
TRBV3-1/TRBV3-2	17	CASSPTGTSGRENEQFF
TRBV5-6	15	CASSPGPSGNYGYTF
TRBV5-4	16	CASSLPLAGVRETQYF
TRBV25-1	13	CASSAQTGTEQYF
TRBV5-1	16	CASSLAGGIIVSPLHF
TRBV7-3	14	CASSGGLGNNEQFF
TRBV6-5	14	CASSSAGLTYEQYF
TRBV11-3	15	CASSKAGGGTDTQYF
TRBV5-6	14	CASSFELSGNTIYF
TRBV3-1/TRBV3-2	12	CASSQDLRDAFF
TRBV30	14	CAWSGLAGVPQQFF
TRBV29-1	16	CSVIRLGLAGGDEQYF
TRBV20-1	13	CSASSGGNTEAFF
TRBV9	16	CASSEKDKYSGNTIYF
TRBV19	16	CASSIDRGVSNQPQHF
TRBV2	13	CASSARSGNTIYF
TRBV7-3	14	CASSLTGGRETQYF
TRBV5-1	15	CASSSLTGPGEKLFF
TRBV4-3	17	CASSQDPRGGSTDTQYF
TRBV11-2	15	CASSAGTSDVHEQYF